The entry that follows covers one T cell receptor beta chain sequence. The sample holds a few counts of this clonotype. Its antigen is unknown. No much larger clone is present one base from it, and per-base qualities are unavailable. Synovial fluid samples and blood samples obtained from the same ankylosing spondylitis patients were matched. The sample comes from a study of CD8 T cells in ankylosing spondylitis (dated by TCRdb to between 2016 and 2019). Regarding the study in general: The study set out to find disease-linked TCR variants by profiling T cell receptor beta repertoires in ankylosing spondylitis patients and healthy donors. The full study cohort was made up of about 24 ankylosing spondylitis patients and 95 to 130 healthy donors. Peripheral blood samples were taken, and synovial fluid was additionally collected from ankylosing spondylitis patients. The paper as a whole reports these results and caveats: Some motif variants had previously been reported in the synovial fluid and blood of reactive arthritis patients, which suggests shared mechanisms of disease initiation. Blood from ankylosing spondylitis patients appeared to be characterized by a TCR beta motif made up of fewer than ten highly homologous amino acid variants. Significant enrichment of the disease-linked clones was reported in matched synovial fluid samples from ankylosing spondylitis patients. A CD8+ phenotype was shown by the disease-linked clones, which were found at relatively low frequencies in peripheral blood.

The sequencing machine was an Illumina HiSeq 2500. Quantitative 5'-RACE with molecular barcodes was used to prepare TCR beta libraries. In the original analysis: A new computational method based on a probabilistic model of VDJ rearrangement was used to identify disease-linked TCR variants. TCRdb reprocessed the public reads (quality trimming at Q25 with fastp, clone calling with MiXCR) and kept in-frame beta chains. Entries that share a CDR3 protein sequence are merged under the most common genes and DNA. TCRdb, not the original authors, processed these V and J calls. This sample lists 100,000 or so distinct CDR3 sequences; about 25% were detected once. The leading ten clones occupy roughly 12% of the sample. CDR1 MNHNS and CDR2 SASEGT are derived from the germline V gene. The CDR3 starts with the cysteine, ends with the phenylalanine, and has 16 residues. The retained sequence is limited to the CDR3, 48 bases, with the frame set at the first base. V is reduced by 6 bases and J by 3 bases, leaving a spacing of 17 bases between them.

The chain is encoded by TRBV6-1 joined to TRBJ2-2; 5 matching bases give a weak D call of TRBD2. This receptor was taken from a male donor with ankylosing spondylitis. The sequencing sample was made of synovial fluid, either unsorted or a sorted T cell fraction (not recorded which). CDR3 reads: CASSRYPGSDTGELFF. The bases are TGTGCCAGCAGCCGCTACCCGGGAAGCGACACCGGGGAGCTGTTTTTT.